Shown below are 10 T cell receptor beta chains from a single sample sequenced in a study of blood T cell repertoires in COVID-19. Assay: immunoSEQ multiplex PCR; the TCRdb copy retains only in-frame clones and omits some. The sample lists 110,000 or so clones, just over 70% occurring once. Sequencing was performed on peripheral blood. The receptors stem from a middle-aged woman with acute or convalescent COVID-19.

The chain has TRBV9 and TRBJ1-5; 7 nucleotides line up with TRBD1. The V gene's germline CDR1 is SGDLS and CDR2 YYNGEE. This CDR3 region has 16 residues. J gave up 5 bases and V 3 bases, and 11 bases lay outside the gene matches. The CDR3 reads CASSEKTGKEDQPQHF. CDR3 nucleotides: TGTGCCAGCAGCGAGAAGACAGGGAAGGAGGATCAGCCCCAGCATTTT.

V usage is TRBV3-1 (or the pseudogene TRBV3-2) and J usage is TRBJ1-6; D is perhaps TRBD1 (5 bases). The V end lost 1 base, the J end lost 6 bases, and 16 bases lay between the germline ends. CDR3 length: 17 residues. Germline CDR1 LGHDT, CDR2 YNNKEL (reference sequence). The CDR3 sequence: CASSQGSRGRGNSPLHF. The CDR3 nucleotides read TGTGCCAGCAGCCAAGGAAGCCGAGGGAGGGGTAATTCACCCCTCCACTTT.

In this sample, this clone turned up many times. The chain couples TRBV4-3 to TRBJ2-5, with 10 bases identical to TRBD1. The CDR3 has 18 residues. The germline CDR1 and CDR2 sequences are LGHNA and YSLEER. After removal of 1 base from V and 1 base from J, the junction contained 9 bases not matched to a gene. The CDR3 region is CASSQGRGTGVGQETQYF. CDR3 in DNA: TGCGCCAGCAGCCAAGGGAGAGGGACAGGGGTGGGCCAAGAGACCCAGTACTTC.

The chain uses TRBV7-9 and TRBJ2-1; the match to TRBD2 covers 14 bases. Germline V CDR1 and CDR2: SEHNR, FQNEAQ (reference sequence). There are 16 residues in the CDR3. V shed 5 bases, J shed 8 bases, and the junction held 8 bases outside the gene matches. CDR3 sequence (DNA): TGTGCCAGCAGCCCAAGACTAGCGGGGGGGCAGGATGAGCAGTTCTTC. This translates into CASSPRLAGGQDEQFF. Using reference TRBV7-9 and TRBJ2-1 for the parts outside the CDR3, the full variable domain is DTGVSQNPRHKITKRGQNVTFRCDPISEHNRLYWYRQTLGQGPEFLTYFQNEAQLEKSRLLSDRFSAERPKGSFSTLEIQRTEQGDSAMYLCASSPRLAGGQDEQFFGPGTRLTVL.

V is TRBV14 and J is TRBJ1-4; 7 bases are shared with TRBD1. The V gene's germline CDR1 is SGHDN and CDR2 FVKESK. The ends lost 2 bases at V and 4 bases at J; junction bases unmatched: 4. The CDR3 consists of 15 residues. CDR3 region: CASSQRTGFNEKLFF. In nucleotides, the CDR3 is TGTGCCAGCAGCCAAAGGACAGGATTTAATGAAAAACTGTTTTTT.

There are a few counts of this clone. This chain links TRBV7-9 with TRBJ2-3, with 7 bases aligning to TRBD1. With 4 bases clipped from V and 2 bases from J, the junction kept 3 bases outside the gene matches. CDR1 and CDR2 from the germline V gene are SEHNR and FQNEAQ (reference sequence). CDR3 length equals 14 residues. The CDR3 DNA reads TGTGCCAGCAGCTGGGACAGCCCCACAGATACGCAGTATTTT. It specifies CASSWDSPTDTQYF.

The chain joins TRBV2 to TRBJ2-7; possible D gene TRBD2, 7 bases. V shed 8 bases and J shed 0 bases, with 14 bases lying between them. Germline V lookup: CDR1 SNHLY, CDR2 FYNNEI. This CDR3 spans 14 amino acids. In nucleotides, the CDR3 is TGTGCCAGCGGGGGGGCGAATAGCTCCTACGAGCAGTACTTC. Its protein is CASGGANSSYEQYF.

The chain uses TRBV19 and TRBJ1-4, with 8 bases matching TRBD1. This CDR3 contains 17 residues. V gave up 3 bases and J gave up 3 bases; unmatched junction bases: 9. The germline V gene has CDR1 LNHDA and CDR2 SQIVND (reference sequence). The CDR3 loop reads CASSMLQGARPNEKLFF. CDR3 in DNA: TGTGCCAGTAGTATGCTGCAGGGGGCGCGTCCTAATGAAAAACTGTTTTTT.

This clone was observed a few times. The chain has TRBV10-3 and TRBJ2-2, with 9 bases identical to TRBD1. J gave up 6 bases and V 3 bases, and 2 bases lay outside the gene matches. The germline V gene has CDR1 ENHRY and CDR2 SYGVKD. The CDR3 length is 14 residues. In DNA form, the CDR3 reads TGTGCCATCAGTGAACGACAGGGGGCCGGGGAGCTGTTTTTT. Its protein is CAISERQGAGELFF.

The chain uses TRBV5-4 and TRBJ2-7; 9 bases line up with TRBD2. CDR3 length: 14 residues. CDR1 and CDR2 from the germline V gene are SGHNT and YYREEE (reference sequence). V was clipped by 4 bases and J by 7 bases; unmatched bases: 9. CDR3 protein: CASSVAGLAGEQYF. CDR3 nucleotides: TGTGCCAGCAGCGTTGCGGGACTAGCCGGGGAGCAGTACTTC.